Reported below is one TCR beta chain. Its specificity is not known. Russia was home to the donors, healthy Caucasian individuals aged roughly 6 to 90. This sample is drawn from a study of blood T cells in healthy people across ages. Study findings and constraints: Naive T cell percentage by flow cytometry tracked strongly with beta diversity. PBMCs left unsorted prevented a conclusive naive versus antigen-experienced comparison.

A second PCR of about 7 to 11 cycles used a sample-barcoded 5' primer and a J-beta primer mix. TCRdb independently ran MiXCR on the 5' RACE reads; one entry per CDR3 protein. Among some 1.5 million distinct CDR3 sequences listed, approximately 30% were seen once. Germline assignment: CDR1 SGHTA and CDR2 FQGNSA. Trimming stripped 2 bases from V and 4 bases from J, with 14 bases between. CDR3 length: 15 amino acids. Sequencing input: blood. The chain employs TRBV7-2 and TRBJ1-1; no firm D call. This sequence was found in a woman in her twenties or thirties in good health. CDR3 DNA sequence: TGTGCCAGCAGCTTATCTCTGGCTGCGGGCACTGAAGCTTTCTTT. Translated, it gives CASSLSLAAGTEAFF.